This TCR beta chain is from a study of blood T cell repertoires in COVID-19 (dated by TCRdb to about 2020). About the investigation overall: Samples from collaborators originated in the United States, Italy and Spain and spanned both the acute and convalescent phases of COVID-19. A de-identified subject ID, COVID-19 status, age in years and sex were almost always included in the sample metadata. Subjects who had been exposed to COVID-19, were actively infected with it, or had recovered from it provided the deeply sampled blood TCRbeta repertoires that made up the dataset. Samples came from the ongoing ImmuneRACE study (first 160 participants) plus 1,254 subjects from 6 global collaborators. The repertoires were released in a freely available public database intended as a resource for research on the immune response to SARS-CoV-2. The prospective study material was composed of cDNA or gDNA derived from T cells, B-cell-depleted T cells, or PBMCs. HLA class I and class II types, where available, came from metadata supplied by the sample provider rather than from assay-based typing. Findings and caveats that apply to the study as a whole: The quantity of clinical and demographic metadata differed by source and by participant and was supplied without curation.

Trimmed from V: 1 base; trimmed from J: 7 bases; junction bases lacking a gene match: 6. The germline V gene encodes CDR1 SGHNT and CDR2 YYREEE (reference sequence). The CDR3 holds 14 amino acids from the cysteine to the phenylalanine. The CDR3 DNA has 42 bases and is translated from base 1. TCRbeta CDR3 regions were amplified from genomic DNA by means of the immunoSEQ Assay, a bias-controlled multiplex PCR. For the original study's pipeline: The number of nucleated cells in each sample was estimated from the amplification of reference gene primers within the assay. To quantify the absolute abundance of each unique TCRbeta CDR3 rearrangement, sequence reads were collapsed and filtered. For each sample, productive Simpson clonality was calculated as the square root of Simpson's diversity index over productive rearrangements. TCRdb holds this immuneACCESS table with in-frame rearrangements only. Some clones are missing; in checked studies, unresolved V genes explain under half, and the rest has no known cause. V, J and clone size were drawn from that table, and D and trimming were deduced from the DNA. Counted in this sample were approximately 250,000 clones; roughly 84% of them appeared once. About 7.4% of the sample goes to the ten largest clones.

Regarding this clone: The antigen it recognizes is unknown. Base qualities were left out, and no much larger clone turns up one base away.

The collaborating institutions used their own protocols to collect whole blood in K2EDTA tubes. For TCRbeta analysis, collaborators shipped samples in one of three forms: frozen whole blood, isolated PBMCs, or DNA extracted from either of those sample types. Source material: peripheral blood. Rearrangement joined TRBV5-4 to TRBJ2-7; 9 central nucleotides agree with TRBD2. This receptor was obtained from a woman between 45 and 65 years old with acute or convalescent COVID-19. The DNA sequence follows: TGTGCCAGCAGCTTGCAGGTAGCGGGAGTTGAGCAGTACTTC. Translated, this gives CASSLQVAGVEQYF.